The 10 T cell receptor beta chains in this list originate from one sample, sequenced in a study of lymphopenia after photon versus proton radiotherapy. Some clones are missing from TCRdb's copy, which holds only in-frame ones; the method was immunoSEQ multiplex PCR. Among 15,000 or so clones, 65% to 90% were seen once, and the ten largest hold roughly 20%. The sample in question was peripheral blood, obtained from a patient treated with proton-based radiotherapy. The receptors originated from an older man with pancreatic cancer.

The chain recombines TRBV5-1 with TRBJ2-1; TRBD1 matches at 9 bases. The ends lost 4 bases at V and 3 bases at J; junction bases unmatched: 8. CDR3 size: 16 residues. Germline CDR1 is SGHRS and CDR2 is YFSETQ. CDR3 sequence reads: CASSPPWTGDYNEQFF. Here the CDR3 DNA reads TGCGCCAGCAGCCCGCCCTGGACAGGGGACTACAATGAGCAGTTCTTC.

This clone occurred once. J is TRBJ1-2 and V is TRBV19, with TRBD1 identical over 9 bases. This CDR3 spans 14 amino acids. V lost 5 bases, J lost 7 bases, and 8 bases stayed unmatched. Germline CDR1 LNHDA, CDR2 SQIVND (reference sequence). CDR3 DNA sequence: TGTGCCAGTAGTTCCGGGGACAGGGTTGCTGGCTACACCTTC. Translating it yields CASSSGDRVAGYTF.

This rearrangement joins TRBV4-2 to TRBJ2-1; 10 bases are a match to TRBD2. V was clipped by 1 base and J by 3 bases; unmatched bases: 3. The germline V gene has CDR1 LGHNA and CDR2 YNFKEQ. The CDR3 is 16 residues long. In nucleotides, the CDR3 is TGTGCCAGCAGCCAAGCTAGCGGGGGTATCTACAATGAGCAGTTCTTC. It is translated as CASSQASGGIYNEQFF.

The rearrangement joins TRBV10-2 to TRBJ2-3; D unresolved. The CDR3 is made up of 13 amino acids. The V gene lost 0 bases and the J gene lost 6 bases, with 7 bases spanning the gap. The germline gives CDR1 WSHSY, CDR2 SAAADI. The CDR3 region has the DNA TGCGCCAGCAGTGAGTCGATAGGGGATACGCAGTATTTT. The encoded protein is CASSESIGDTQYF.

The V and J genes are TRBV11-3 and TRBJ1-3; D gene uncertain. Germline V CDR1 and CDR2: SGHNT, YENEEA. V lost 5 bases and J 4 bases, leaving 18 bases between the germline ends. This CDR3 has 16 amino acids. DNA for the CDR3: TGTGCCAGCAGCCCGTCGGGGAGGGCCGGGGGAAACACCATATATTTT. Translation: CASSPSGRAGGNTIYF.

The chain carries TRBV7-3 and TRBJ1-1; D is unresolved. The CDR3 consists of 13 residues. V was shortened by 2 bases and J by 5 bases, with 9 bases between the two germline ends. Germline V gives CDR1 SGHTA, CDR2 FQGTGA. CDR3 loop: CASSLEWQTEAFF. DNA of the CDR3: TGTGCCAGCAGCTTAGAGTGGCAGACTGAAGCTTTCTTT.

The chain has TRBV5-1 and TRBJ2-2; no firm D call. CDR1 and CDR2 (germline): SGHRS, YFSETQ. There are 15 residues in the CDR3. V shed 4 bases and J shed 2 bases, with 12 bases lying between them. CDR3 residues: CASSRLDGNTGELFF. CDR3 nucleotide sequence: TGCGCCAGCAGCCGGTTAGACGGAAACACCGGGGAGCTGTTTTTT.

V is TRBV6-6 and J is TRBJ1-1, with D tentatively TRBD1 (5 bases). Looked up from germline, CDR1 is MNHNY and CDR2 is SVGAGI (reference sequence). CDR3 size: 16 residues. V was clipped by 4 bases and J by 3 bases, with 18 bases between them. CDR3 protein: CASSSTDLRGDTEAFF. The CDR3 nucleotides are TGTGCCAGCAGTTCCACGGACCTAAGAGGGGACACTGAAGCTTTCTTT.

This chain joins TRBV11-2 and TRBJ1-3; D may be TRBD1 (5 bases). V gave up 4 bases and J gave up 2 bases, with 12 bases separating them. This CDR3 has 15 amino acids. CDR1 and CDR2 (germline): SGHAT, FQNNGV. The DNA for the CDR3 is TGTGCCAGCAGCTCGCAGGGTACCACTGGAAACACCATATATTTT. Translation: CASSSQGTTGNTIYF.

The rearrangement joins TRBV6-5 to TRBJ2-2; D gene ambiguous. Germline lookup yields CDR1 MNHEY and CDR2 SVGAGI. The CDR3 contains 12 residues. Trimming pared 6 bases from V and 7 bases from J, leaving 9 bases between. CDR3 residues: CASRTQNGELFF. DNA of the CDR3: TGTGCCAGCAGAACCCAGAACGGGGAGCTGTTTTTT.